The 14 T cell receptor beta chains below come from one sample, sequenced in a study of neurological immune-mediated disorders. TCRdb reprocessed the 5' RACE reads via MiXCR and lists one record per CDR3 protein. The sample contains 14,000 or so distinct CDR3 sequences, 5.5% to 7% of which appear only once. Sequencing was carried out using CD8+ T cells from blood. These receptors came from a middle-aged woman in good health.

This clonotype was picked up many times. The V call is TRBV9, the J call TRBJ2-1; D tentatively reads TRBD1 or TRBD2 (5 bases each). CDR3 length: 13 residues. Germline V CDR1 and CDR2: SGDLS, YYNGEE. Deletions cut 0 bases from V and 9 bases from J, with 10 bases between. The CDR3: CASSVDGGVEQFF. The CDR3 bases are TGTGCCAGCAGCGTAGATGGGGGTGTTGAGCAGTTCTTC.

This clonotype was seen many times. The chain couples TRBV2 to TRBJ2-2; TRBD1 is a possible D gene (5 bases). Germline V gene data show CDR1 as SNHLY and CDR2 as FYNNEI. This CDR3 is built from 15 residues. Trimming pared 3 bases from V and 6 bases from J, leaving 14 bases between. The CDR3 loop reads CASSDGRVAPGELFF. The CDR3 nucleotides are TGTGCCAGCAGTGACGGCAGGGTGGCCCCCGGGGAGCTGTTTTTT.

The gene calls are TRBV20-1 and TRBJ2-1, with TRBD2 as a possible D gene (6 bases). Trimming left V 0 bases short and J 7 bases short, with 13 bases between. The CDR3 covers 14 residues. Germline assignment: CDR1 DFQATT and CDR2 SNEGSKA (reference sequence). Here the CDR3 reads CSARDRGAWNEQFF. The CDR3 DNA follows: TGCAGTGCTAGAGATCGCGGGGCATGGAATGAGCAGTTCTTC.

This clonotype was observed many times. The chain links TRBV29-1 to TRBJ1-4, with D unclear. V was cut by 4 bases and J by 7 bases, with 16 bases left in between. The CDR3 sequence is 14 residues long. Germline V gene lookup returns CDR1 SQVTM and CDR2 ANQGSEA. CDR3 residues: CSVVGPGRGEKLFF. Written as DNA, the CDR3 is TGCAGCGTTGTCGGCCCCGGGCGGGGTGAAAAACTGTTTTTT. The entire variable domain, with the rest obtained from reference TRBV29-1 and TRBJ1-4, is as follows: SAVISQKPSRDICQRGTSLTIQCQVDSQVTMMFWYRQQPGQSLTLIATANQGSEATYESGFVIDKFPISRPNLTFSTLTVSNMSPEDSSIYLCSVVGPGRGEKLFFGSGTQLSVL.

The sample holds many counts of this clonotype. V usage is TRBV11-2 and J usage is TRBJ1-1; perhaps TRBD1 as D (6 bases). V dropped 6 bases and J dropped 4 bases, with 12 bases sitting between them. The CDR3 extends over 13 amino acids. Germline CDR1 and CDR2: SGHAT and FQNNGV. CDR3 sequence (DNA): TGTGCCAGCAGGAGGACAGATACCACTGAAGCTTTCTTT. Its protein is CASRRTDTTEAFF.

This clonotype showed up many times. This rearrangement joins TRBV5-1 to TRBJ1-1, with D uncertain. The germline gives CDR1 SGHRS, CDR2 YFSETQ. V gave up 0 bases and J gave up 3 bases, with 9 bases separating them. The length of the CDR3 is 14 residues. CDR3 in amino acids: CASSLVQAHTEAFF. Written as DNA, the CDR3 is TGCGCCAGCAGCTTGGTTCAGGCCCACACTGAAGCTTTCTTT.

This clonotype was detected many times. This rearrangement joins TRBV12-3 or TRBV12-4 to TRBJ1-5, with TRBD1 identical over 9 bases. After removal of 6 bases from V and 7 bases from J, the junction contained 4 bases not matched to a gene. CDR3 length: 13 residues. For the CDR3, the DNA is TGTGCCAGCAGGGGACAGGGTATGCAGCCCCAGCATTTT. Protein: CASRGQGMQPQHF.

In its sample, this clonotype was seen many times. The junction does not match germline at one end; this may be a read error. The rearrangement joins TRBV12-3 or TRBV12-4 to TRBJ2-5; 9 nucleotides match TRBD2. CDR3 length equals 12 residues. DNA of the CDR3: TGTGCCAGCAGCCCTGGACTAGCGCGTCTTAACTTC. Translation: CASSPGLARLNF.

This clonotype is medium-sized by share. The chain uses TRBV7-9 and TRBJ2-7; no clear D. In germline, CDR1 is SEHNR, CDR2 FQNEAQ (reference sequence). V was clipped by 3 bases and J by 0 bases, with 15 bases between them. The CDR3 contains 16 residues. Here the CDR3 DNA reads TGTGCCAGCAGCTTGGGCGACACGACGTTCTCCTACGAGCAGTACTTC. Translation: CASSLGDTTFSYEQYF.

This clonotype occurred many times. V gene TRBV18 combines with J gene TRBJ2-7, with no clear D. The CDR3 loop spans 15 amino acids. The germline V gene encodes CDR1 KGHSH and CDR2 LQKENI. V was clipped by 2 bases and J by 1 base, with 12 bases between them. CDR3 DNA sequence: TGTGCCAGCTCACCAGTGGCTAGTAGGTCCTACGAGCAGTACTTC. Translation: CASSPVASRSYEQYF.

This clonotype was observed many times. The DNA of the CDR3 is TGTGCCAGCAGTTACTCCGAGGCAGACACTGAAGCTTTCTTT. It yields the protein CASSYSEADTEAFF. The J gene is TRBJ1-1, the V gene TRBV6-5; D gene unclear. The CDR3 length is 14 residues. Germline V gene lookup returns CDR1 MNHEY and CDR2 SVGAGI. Trimming took 0 bases from V and 3 from J, leaving 8 bases between them.

This clonotype was counted ten times or more. V usage is TRBV11-2 and J usage is TRBJ1-3; D is unresolved. The CDR3 loop spans 15 amino acids. V lost 4 bases and J lost 0, with 10 bases in between. CDR1 is SGHAT, CDR2 FQNNGV, per germline. Here the CDR3 DNA reads TGTGCCAGCAGCTGGGTCGTCAGCTCTGGAAACACCATATATTTT. This sequence encodes CASSWVVSSGNTIYF.

This clonotype was observed at least ten times. The rearrangement uses TRBV10-2 and TRBJ2-5; no firm D call. The ends were cut back, 2 bases at V and 1 base at J, with 14 bases in the middle. CDR1 is WSHSY, CDR2 SAAADI, per germline. The CDR3 covers 16 residues. In nucleotides, the CDR3 is TGCGCCAGCAGTGAGCGGACGGGTGGTAGCCAAGAGACCCAGTACTTC. Protein: CASSERTGGSQETQYF.

The chain recombines TRBV6-5 with TRBJ2-1; 10 bases line up with TRBD1. The CDR3 runs to 17 residues. Germline V gives CDR1 MNHEY, CDR2 SVGAGI. The V and J ends lost 7 bases and 2 bases, in that order; junction bases with no gene match: 11. The CDR3 is CASNHGGGTGAYNEQFF. In DNA, the CDR3 is TGTGCCAGCAACCACGGTGGAGGGACAGGGGCCTACAATGAGCAGTTCTTC.